Following are 15 T cell receptor beta chains from one sample sequenced in a study of cytomegalovirus exposure and HLA in healthy donors. The PCR employed 60 Vbeta primers together with 13 Jbeta primers. TCRdb's copy holds only in-frame clones and misses some; the assay was immunoSEQ multiplex PCR. Among 180,000 or so clones listed, less than 80% were seen once. The sequenced sample consisted of PBMCs. The receptors stem from a young man in good health and CMV-seronegative.

The chain couples TRBV19 to TRBJ2-3, with D uncertain. The CDR3 spans 12 residues. V was clipped by 7 bases and J by 1 base, with 6 bases between them. Germline V CDR1 and CDR2: LNHDA, SQIVND (reference sequence). The CDR3 DNA follows: TGTGCCAGTAACCGGGGCACAGATACGCAGTATTTT. Translated: CASNRGTDTQYF.

This chain connects TRBV10-3 to TRBJ2-3; 8 bases match TRBD1. The germline gives CDR1 ENHRY, CDR2 SYGVKD. The V gene end was trimmed by 7 bases and the J gene end by 3 bases; junction bases not matched to a gene: 6. This CDR3 contains 14 residues. CDR3 DNA: TGTGCCATCAACATGGGACAGGCAACAGATACGCAGTATTTT. Its translation: CAINMGQATDTQYF.

This chain connects TRBV7-9 to TRBJ1-6; perhaps TRBD1 as D (6 bases). Trimming took 2 bases from V and 0 from J, leaving 17 bases between them. CDR1 is SEHNR, CDR2 FQNEAQ, per germline (reference sequence). CDR3 size: 19 residues. The CDR3 loop is CASSLMGGGASSYNSPLHF. The DNA for the CDR3 is TGTGCCAGCAGCTTAATGGGCGGGGGGGCAAGCTCCTATAATTCACCCCTCCACTTT.

V and J are TRBV6-5 and TRBJ2-5; maybe TRBD2 (6 bases). Trimming left V 2 bases short and J 1 base short, with 14 bases between. CDR3 length equals 16 residues. Germline assignment: CDR1 MNHEY and CDR2 SVGAGI. The CDR3 bases are TGTGCCAGCAGTTACGGTTTGCGGGGCGGCCAAGAGACCCAGTACTTC. It yields the protein CASSYGLRGGQETQYF.

The V gene is TRBV2, the J gene TRBJ1-6, with TRBD1 matching 9 bases. V shed 2 bases and J 7 bases; nucleotides not matched to a gene: 6. The CDR3 covers 16 residues. In germline, CDR1 is SNHLY, CDR2 FYNNEI. The CDR3 DNA follows: TGTGCCAGCAGTGAAACAGGGGGCGTGAGAAATTCACCCCTCCACTTT. Its translation is CASSETGGVRNSPLHF.

V gene TRBV9 combines with J gene TRBJ2-3, with TRBD1 matching 10 bases. The ends lost 1 base at V and 6 bases at J; junction bases unmatched: 5. Germline CDR1 and CDR2: SGDLS and YYNGEE. This CDR3 is built from 15 residues. The CDR3 region has the DNA TGTGCCAGCAGCGTATCCGGGACAGGGGAGGATACGCAGTATTTT. Translation gives CASSVSGTGEDTQYF.

The chain links TRBV5-1 to TRBJ2-5; D ambiguous. The end of the DNA is better explained by TRBJ2-7, so the J call may be wrong. CDR3 size: 12 residues. From germline, CDR1 is SGHRS and CDR2 YFSETQ. The DNA of the CDR3 is TGCGCCAGCAGCTTGGGTACCAACGAGCAGTACTTC. Translating it yields CASSLGTNEQYF.

CDR3 loop: CASSATTGGTGELFF. The CDR3 nucleotides are TGTGCCAGCAGCGCTACGACGGGGGGTACCGGGGAGCTGTTTTTT. This rearrangement joins TRBV9 to TRBJ2-2, with 7 bases that match TRBD2. This CDR3 has 15 residues. The J segment lost 5 bases and the V segment lost 3 bases, leaving 7 bases of the junction unmatched. Germline V gives CDR1 SGDLS, CDR2 YYNGEE.

This clone has only a few counts. V gene TRBV10-3 combines with J gene TRBJ2-7; 11 nucleotides line up with TRBD2. Germline lookup yields CDR1 ENHRY and CDR2 SYGVKD. The CDR3 spans 14 residues. With 2 bases clipped from V and 7 bases from J, the junction kept 4 bases outside the gene matches. The CDR3 loop reads CAISETSGSAEQYF. The CDR3 region has the DNA TGTGCCATCAGTGAGACTAGCGGGAGCGCAGAGCAGTACTTC.

The V gene is TRBV5-1, the J gene TRBJ2-7; 9 nucleotides agree with TRBD1. Germline V gene sequence: CDR1 SGHRS, CDR2 YFSETQ. V gave up 4 bases and J gave up 2 bases; unmatched junction bases: 4. The CDR3 consists of 14 residues. The CDR3 spells CASSAGQGPYEQYF. DNA of the CDR3: TGCGCCAGCAGCGCGGGACAGGGTCCCTACGAGCAGTACTTC.

The chain recombines TRBV13 with TRBJ2-3, with D tentatively TRBD2 (6 bases). Deletions cut 3 bases from V and 2 bases from J, with 9 bases between. CDR3 length: 14 amino acids. Germline V gives CDR1 PRHDT, CDR2 FYEKMQ (reference sequence). CDR3 nucleotides: TGTGCCAGCAGCTTCTGGCGGGACACAGATACGCAGTATTTT. This translates into CASSFWRDTDTQYF.

Remarks on this clone: The sample has other DNA sequences that encode this CDR3 too. The chain joins TRBV2 to TRBJ1-5; 8 bases are a match to TRBD1. The CDR3 totals 16 residues. The germline V gene encodes CDR1 SNHLY and CDR2 FYNNEI. With 0 bases clipped from V and 4 bases from J, the junction kept 5 bases outside the gene matches. The CDR3 DNA is TGTGCCAGCAGTGAAGCTCTCACAGGGGGGAATCAGCCCCAGCATTTT. It codes for CASSEALTGGNQPQHF.

The chain employs TRBV27 and TRBJ2-5; possibly TRBD2 for D (6 bases). CDR3 size: 12 residues. CDR1 and CDR2 from the germline V gene are MNHEY and SMNVEV (reference sequence). V lost 8 bases and J 1 base, leaving 8 bases between the germline ends. The CDR3 DNA reads as TGTGCCAGCGGGGGGACCCAAGAGACCCAGTACTTC. Protein: CASGGTQETQYF.

As regards this clone: The sample holds other DNA sequences that translate to the same CDR3. The chain carries TRBV5-6 and TRBJ2-7; 11 bases match TRBD1. CDR3 length: 15 residues. Unmatched junction bases numbered 3, after V lost 0 bases and J lost 4 bases. Germline assignment: CDR1 SGHDT and CDR2 YYEEEE. CDR3 loop: CASSLGDRGSYEQYF. In DNA, the CDR3 is TGTGCCAGCAGCTTGGGGGACAGGGGGTCTTACGAGCAGTACTTC.

This rearrangement joins TRBV2 to TRBJ2-5; possible D gene TRBD1, 5 bases. V shed 8 bases and J shed 5 bases, with 24 bases lying between them. The CDR3 has 16 amino acids. Per the germline V gene, CDR1 is SNHLY and CDR2 is FYNNEI. DNA of the CDR3: TGTGCCAGCCGATCACAGGCCGCAGGGTCGTGGGAGACCCAGTACTTC. Amino acid sequence: CASRSQAAGSWETQYF. Complete variable domain (other parts from reference TRBV2 and TRBJ2-5): EPEVTQTPSHQVTQMGQEVILRCVPISNHLYFYWYRQILGQKVEFLVSFYNNEISEKSEIFDDQFSVERPDGSNFTLKIRSTKLEDSAMYFCASRSQAAGSWETQYFGPGTRLLVL.